The 30 T cell receptor beta chains in this list originate from one sample, sequenced in a study of T cell responses to AZD1222 COVID-19 vaccine. TCRdb's copy holds only in-frame clones and misses some; the assay was immunoSEQ multiplex PCR. This sample yields approximately 70,000 clones, of which 80% to 90% are seen a single time; less than 6.5% belongs to the top ten. The sequencing here drew on peripheral blood, taken on day 0 of AZD1222 vaccination. These receptors all come from an adult in good health.

The chain couples TRBV25-1 to TRBJ1-2; 9 bases align to TRBD1. CDR1 and CDR2 (germline): MGHDK, SYGVNS. V dropped 7 bases and J dropped 2; count of bases not matched to a gene: 5. This CDR3 is 14 amino acids long. The CDR3 DNA sequence: TGTGCCAGCACCATGACAGGGGGGAACTATGGCTACACCTTC. Protein sequence: CASTMTGGNYGYTF.

The gene calls are TRBV13 and TRBJ2-7, with a possible D match to TRBD1 (5 bases). From germline, CDR1 is PRHDT and CDR2 FYEKMQ (reference sequence). The CDR3 is 15 amino acids. Trimming shortened V by 4 bases and J by 2 bases, and 15 bases separated the two germline ends. Here the CDR3 reads CASSSRRTSTYEQYF. CDR3 sequence (DNA): TGTGCCAGCAGCTCCCGAAGGACATCCACCTACGAGCAGTACTTC. The whole variable domain, remainder taken from reference TRBV13 and TRBJ2-7, is AAGVIQSPRHLIKEKRETATLKCYPIPRHDTVYWYQQGPGQDPQFLISFYEKMQSDKGSIPDRFSAQQFSDYHSELNMSSLELGDSALYFCASSSRRTSTYEQYFGPGTRLTVT.

The rearrangement uses TRBV12-3 or TRBV12-4 and TRBJ2-7; D could derive from TRBD1 or TRBD2 (5 bases each). Trimming pared 5 bases from V and 5 bases from J, leaving 10 bases between. CDR3 size: 12 residues. The CDR3 sequence: CASSPLGDEQYF. The CDR3 region has the DNA TGTGCCAGCAGTCCCTTGGGGGACGAGCAGTACTTC.

The chain links TRBV24-1 to TRBJ2-2; 9 bases fit TRBD2. The CDR3 runs 17 residues. The germline gives CDR1 KGHDR, CDR2 SFDVKD. Trimming took 1 base from V and 4 from J; bases not matched to a gene: 6. The CDR3 DNA reads as TGTGCCACCAGTGATTTTGAGCGGGGGGCCACCACCGGGGAGCTGTTTTTT. Translated, it gives CATSDFERGATTGELFF.

This clone was counted a few times. The rearrangement joins TRBV19 to TRBJ1-5; D remains unclear. V lost 3 bases to trimming and J lost 3 bases, with 9 bases between them. Germline CDR1 reads LNHDA; CDR2 reads SQIVND (reference sequence). This CDR3 comprises 14 residues. CDR3 region: CASSISAANQPQHF. Written as DNA, the CDR3 is TGTGCCAGTAGTATTTCGGCAGCCAATCAGCCCCAGCATTTT.

A single count supports this clone. This rearrangement joins TRBV28 to TRBJ2-5, with 9 bases matching TRBD1. The germline V gene encodes CDR1 MDHEN and CDR2 SYDVKM. The CDR3 runs 13 residues. V was pared by 6 bases and J by 1 base, with 0 bases of the junction left unmatched. The CDR3 reads CASRDRGQETQYF. CDR3 sequence (DNA): TGTGCCAGCAGGGACAGGGGCCAAGAGACCCAGTACTTC.

The J gene is TRBJ2-3, the V gene TRBV6-2 or TRBV6-3; 9 bases are a match to TRBD1. Germline CDR1 reads MNHEY; CDR2 reads SVGEGT. The length of the CDR3 is 15 residues. V dropped 2 bases and J dropped 4; count of bases not matched to a gene: 4. This chain's CDR3 is CASSYAGQGPDTQYF. In DNA form, the CDR3 reads TGTGCCAGCAGTTACGCGGGACAGGGTCCAGATACGCAGTATTTT.

V usage is TRBV15 and J usage is TRBJ1-5, with D possibly TRBD1 on 6 matching bases. Looked up from germline, CDR1 is LNHNV and CDR2 is YYDKDF (reference sequence). The V end lost 5 bases, the J end lost 7 bases, and 15 bases lay between the germline ends. The CDR3 runs to 14 residues. The DNA of the CDR3 is TGTGCCACCAGCCCCAGGGGAGTAGAGCAGCCCCAGCATTTT. Translation gives CATSPRGVEQPQHF.

The gene calls are TRBV18 and TRBJ1-2, with 9 bases lining up with TRBD1. Germline CDR1 is KGHSH and CDR2 is LQKENI. The length of the CDR3 is 16 residues. Trimming at V came to 3 bases and at J to 4 bases, leaving 9 bases not matched to a gene. In nucleotides, the CDR3 is TGTGCCAGCTCACCCCCGGGACAGGGCCGCATCTATGGCTACACCTTC. Its protein product is CASSPPGQGRIYGYTF.

V usage is TRBV19 and J usage is TRBJ2-3; tentatively, D is TRBD1 (6 bases). V lost 6 bases and J lost 1, with 17 bases in between. There are 16 residues in the CDR3. Germline values: CDR1 LNHDA, CDR2 SQIVND (reference sequence). The chain's CDR3 is CASSLGTLARTDTQYF. The CDR3 DNA sequence: TGTGCCAGTAGCCTCGGGACACTTGCCCGCACAGATACGCAGTATTTT.

This sequence joins TRBV6-6 and TRBJ1-2; D remains unclear. The V end lost 0 bases, the J end lost 2 bases, and 4 bases lay between the germline ends. The germline V gene has CDR1 MNHNY and CDR2 SVGAGI (reference sequence). The CDR3 consists of 13 residues. As DNA, the CDR3 is TGTGCCAGCAGTTACTCGGGGAACTATGGCTACACCTTC. Protein sequence: CASSYSGNYGYTF.

The V gene is TRBV27, the J gene TRBJ2-4; D may match TRBD1 or TRBD2 (5 bases each). Germline CDR1 reads MNHEY; CDR2 reads SMNVEV (reference sequence). V was clipped by 2 bases and J by 0 bases, with 8 bases between them. The length of the CDR3 is 15 residues. CDR3 in amino acids: CASSLEGIAKNIQYF. CDR3 DNA sequence: TGTGCCAGCAGTTTAGAGGGGATAGCCAAAAACATTCAGTACTTC.

The genes are TRBV21-1 and TRBJ2-2; the table gives TRBD1 as D, unverified against the DNA. TRBV21-1 is a pseudogene. The CDR3 runs 20 residues. CDR3 DNA: TGTGCCAGCAGCAAAGAACACTACAGGGGGTCTAGAGGGAAGTCCGGGGAGCTGTTTTTT. It specifies CASSKEHYRGSRGKSGELFF.

The chain has TRBV28 and TRBJ1-4; TRBD1 matches 7 bases. CDR1 and CDR2 (germline): MDHEN, SYDVKM. The V segment lost 8 bases and the J segment 8 bases; nucleotides outside the gene matches: 8. There are 13 residues in the CDR3. The CDR3 spells CASWDSTDEKLFF. CDR3 nucleotides: TGTGCCAGCTGGGACAGCACCGACGAAAAACTGTTTTTT.

This sequence joins TRBV7-2 and TRBJ2-7, with 9 bases matching TRBD2. The CDR3 is made up of 15 amino acids. J gave up 7 bases and V 8 bases, and 15 bases lay outside the gene matches. The germline CDR1 and CDR2 sequences are SGHTA and FQGNSA. CDR3 sequence reads: CASAGGGSGAWEQYF. The CDR3 nucleotides are TGTGCCAGCGCGGGAGGGGGCTCCGGGGCCTGGGAGCAGTACTTC.

The chain combines TRBV9 with TRBJ2-2; 7 positions agree with TRBD2. The V gene's germline CDR1 is SGDLS and CDR2 YYNGEE. The CDR3 sequence is 17 residues long. V lost 0 bases and J lost 1; bases outside the gene matches: 6. The CDR3 loop is CASSVEPASGNTGELFF. The CDR3, as DNA: TGTGCCAGCAGCGTAGAACCCGCTAGCGGGAACACCGGGGAGCTGTTTTTT.

The chain combines TRBV4-2 with TRBJ2-6; tentative D call: TRBD2 (6 bases). The germline V gene has CDR1 LGHNA and CDR2 YNFKEQ. V was clipped by 5 bases and J by 0 bases, with 17 bases between them. The CDR3 has 18 residues. The CDR3, as DNA: TGTGCCAGCAGCACCCCTGGAGGGGTGACCTCTGGGGCCAACGTCCTGACTTTC. Translation: CASSTPGGVTSGANVLTF.

The chain employs TRBV7-3 and TRBJ2-2; no definite D call. The CDR3 consists of 17 residues. The germline V gene encodes CDR1 SGHTA and CDR2 FQGTGA. The V end lost 4 bases, the J end lost 6 bases, and 21 bases lay between the germline ends. DNA of the CDR3: TGTGCCAGCAGCTCCTCCCGGGCCACGCCTGGAGCCGGGGAGCTGTTTTTT. Its protein product is CASSSSRATPGAGELFF.

J is TRBJ2-2 and V is TRBV5-1; D ambiguous. Deletions cut 0 bases from V and 3 bases from J, with 9 bases between. Looked up from germline, CDR1 is SGHRS and CDR2 is YFSETQ. The CDR3 runs to 15 residues. This CDR3 reads CASSLASRDTGELFF. Written as DNA, the CDR3 is TGCGCCAGCAGCTTGGCCTCTCGAGACACCGGGGAGCTGTTTTTT.

This clone was found a few times. In nucleotides, the CDR3 is TGTGCCAGCAGCGGCAAGAATTCACCCCTCCACTTT. It specifies CASSGKNSPLHF. The V gene is TRBV7-3, the J gene TRBJ1-6; D is ambiguous. With 5 bases removed from V and 7 bases from J, the gap between germline ends came to 6 bases. Germline V gene lookup returns CDR1 SGHTA and CDR2 FQGTGA. The CDR3 has 12 residues.

V usage is TRBV6-5 and J usage is TRBJ2-1, with D possibly being TRBD1 or TRBD2 (5 bases each). Germline V gives CDR1 MNHEY, CDR2 SVGAGI. The CDR3 loop spans 15 amino acids. V shed 6 bases and J shed 4 bases, with 16 bases lying between them. The CDR3 reads CASSPTGTDYNEQFF. The DNA for the CDR3 is TGTGCCAGCAGCCCAACCGGGACGGATTACAATGAGCAGTTCTTC.

This clone showed up just once. V and J are TRBV12-3 or TRBV12-4 and TRBJ1-1, with a weak D call TRBD1 (5 bases). The germline V and J ends were trimmed by 5 bases and 4 bases, with 11 bases remaining between them. The CDR3 consists of 13 residues. The CDR3 reads CASSRGGSTEAFF. For the CDR3, the DNA is TGTGCCAGCAGTCGGGGGGGGAGCACTGAAGCTTTCTTT.

The chain has TRBV2 and TRBJ1-1; no clear D gene. Trimming took off 7 bases at V and 0 bases at J, with 3 bases between the two ends. CDR1 and CDR2 from the germline V gene are SNHLY and FYNNEI. The CDR3 sequence is 11 residues long. This CDR3 reads CASKMNTEAFF. The CDR3 bases are TGTGCCAGCAAGATGAACACTGAAGCTTTCTTT.

The chain carries TRBV2 and TRBJ1-5; D is ambiguous. Between the trimmed V and J ends, which lost 5 bases and 0 bases, there was a span of 5 bases. Germline CDR1 and CDR2: SNHLY and FYNNEI. The CDR3 is 13 residues long. The CDR3 spells CASSPYSNQPQHF. Here the CDR3 DNA reads TGTGCCAGCAGTCCGTATAGCAATCAGCCCCAGCATTTT.

The V gene is TRBV7-7, the J gene TRBJ2-1; the match to TRBD2 covers 9 bases. The CDR3 is 15 amino acids. CDR1 SSHAT and CDR2 FNYEAQ come from the germline V gene (reference sequence). The junction had 5 bases not matched to a gene; V was cut back by 1 base and J by 7 bases. CDR3: CASSLGRGGINEQFF. Written as DNA, the CDR3 is TGTGCCAGCAGCTTAGGGCGGGGGGGCATAAATGAGCAGTTCTTC.

The chain uses TRBV14 and TRBJ2-1; 11 bases match TRBD2. This CDR3 comprises 18 residues. The germline V gene encodes CDR1 SGHDN and CDR2 FVKESK. V dropped 1 base and J dropped 5; count of bases not matched to a gene: 10. CDR3 DNA sequence: TGTGCCAGCAGCCAAGTGGGCTATAGCGGGGGGGCCCACAATGAGCAGTTCTTC. This sequence encodes CASSQVGYSGGAHNEQFF.

A single count supports this clone. The same CDR3 can be traced to other DNA sequences in this sample. The genes are TRBV5-1 and TRBJ2-2; D is uncertain. Trimming pared 0 bases from V and 1 base from J, leaving 4 bases between. Germline CDR1 reads SGHRS; CDR2 reads YFSETQ. The CDR3 length is 14 residues. This CDR3 reads CASSLGQNTGELFF. For the CDR3, the DNA is TGCGCCAGCAGCTTGGGCCAGAACACCGGGGAGCTGTTTTTT.

J is TRBJ1-3 and V is TRBV30; D ambiguous. Trimming stripped 0 bases from V and 1 base from J, with 10 bases between. Germline V CDR1 and CDR2: GTSNPN, SVGIG (reference sequence). This CDR3 spans 15 amino acids. CDR3 nucleotides: TGTGCCTGGAGTGTTCTGGATTTTTCTGGAAACACCATATATTTT. Translating gives CAWSVLDFSGNTIYF.

The chain links TRBV19 to TRBJ1-1; 8 positions agree with TRBD1. The CDR3 has 14 amino acids. Germline V gene data show CDR1 as LNHDA and CDR2 as SQIVND (reference sequence). Germline trimming cut 9 bases from V and 0 bases from J; bases unmatched to any gene: 6. The CDR3 coding sequence is TGTGCCAGGGAAAGACAGGGGTTGAACACTGAAGCTTTCTTT. It yields the protein CARERQGLNTEAFF. Complete variable domain (other parts from reference TRBV19 and TRBJ1-1): DGGITQSPKYLFRKEGQNVTLSCEQNLNHDAMYWYRQDPGQGLRLIYYSQIVNDFQKGDIAEGYSVSREKKESFPLTVTSAQKNPTAFYLCARERQGLNTEAFFGQGTRLTVV.

The chain is built from TRBV5-5 and TRBJ1-3; 8 bases are a match to TRBD1. Germline CDR1 reads SGHKS; CDR2 reads YYEKEE (reference sequence). The CDR3 is made up of 16 amino acids. V gave up 4 bases and J gave up 3 bases; unmatched junction bases: 9. This CDR3 reads CASSPGTGSLGNTIYF. In DNA, the CDR3 is TGTGCCAGCAGCCCCGGGACAGGCTCACTTGGAAACACCATATATTTT.